This TCR beta chain stems from a study of blood T cell repertoires in COVID-19. The repertoire was sequenced with immunoSEQ multiplex PCR; TCRdb's copy has only in-frame clones and lacks some. The table has about 88,000 clones, 87% seen once. The CDR3 spans 15 residues. Unmatched junction bases numbered 5, after V lost 5 bases and J lost 0 bases. Germline-derived CDR1 and CDR2 are MNHEY and SVGAGI. The gene calls are TRBV6-5 and TRBJ2-7; 9 bases are shared with TRBD2. This receptor was obtained from a male donor with acute or convalescent COVID-19. What was sequenced was peripheral blood. CDR3 nucleotides: TGTGCCAGCAGTCCCCTAGCGGGGAACTCCTACGAGCAGTACTTC. Protein sequence: CASSPLAGNSYEQYF.